The 2 T cell receptor beta chains reported below all come from one sample, sequenced in a study. TCRdb independently ran MiXCR on the 5' RACE reads; one entry per CDR3 protein. This table holds roughly 23,000 distinct CDR3 sequences, around 30% found once. Sequencing was performed on tumor-infiltrating naive CD4+ T cells sorted from the breast tumor. The subset here: naive CD4+ T cells, CD4+CD45RA+CD25-. The receptor set was obtained from a female donor with breast cancer.

This clonotype occurred many times. V gene TRBV6-6 combines with J gene TRBJ1-3, with D unresolved. Germline loops: CDR1 MNHNY, CDR2 SVGAGI (reference sequence). Trimming cost V 4 bases and J 4 bases, with 5 bases left between them. The CDR3 runs to 12 residues. CDR3 DNA: TGTGCCAGCAGTTCAGAGGGAAACACCATATATTTT. This gives the protein CASSSEGNTIYF.

The rearrangement uses TRBV18 and TRBJ2-5; TRBD1 or TRBD2 may be the D gene (5 bases each). Germline V gene sequence: CDR1 KGHSH, CDR2 LQKENI. The length of the CDR3 is 14 residues. The V end lost 0 bases, the J end lost 4 bases, and 9 bases lay between the germline ends. CDR3 nucleotides: TGTGCCAGCTCACCACCGTCCGGGACAGAGACCCAGTACTTC. Its protein product is CASSPPSGTETQYF.